Listed below are T cell receptor beta chains from one sample, sequenced in a study of shared clonotypes between healthy human individuals. This table comes from immunoSEQ multiplex PCR, and its TCRdb copy is limited to in-frame clones, with some not included. The profile shows about 2.1 million clones, roughly 93% of them singletons. The material sequenced was naive CD8+ T cells from PBMCs. The source is a man aged 18-30 years in good health. Some clones in this sample may be carry-over from other donors' samples. The CDR3 runs from the conserved cysteine through the conserved F or W. D genes are given only for firm matches. A row's size may be missing; if present it is once, few, many or a size class.

V gene	J gene	D gene	clone size	CDR3 protein	CDR3 DNA
TRBV7-8	TRBJ1-5	NA	NA	CASSPSVGYNQPQHF	TGTGCCAGCAGCCCTAGTGTGGGGTACAATCAGCCCCAGCATTTT
TRBV12-2	TRBJ2-7	NA	NA	CASRLGVANEQYF	TGTGCAAGTCGCTTAGGAGTGGCCAACGAGCAGTACTTC
TRBV6-5	TRBJ2-3	TRBD1	NA	CASSVGGGDTQYF	TGTGCCAGCAGTGTAGGGGGCGGAGATACGCAGTATTTT
TRBV29-1	TRBJ2-5	NA	NA	CSVLVGVETQYF	TGCAGCGTTTTGGTCGGGGTGGAGACCCAGTACTTC
TRBV7-9	TRBJ2-1	TRBD2	once	CASSLVLAGYNEQFF	TGTGCCAGCAGCTTAGTACTAGCGGGTTACAATGAGCAGTTCTTC
TRBV29-1	TRBJ1-2	NA	NA	CSVGPGNGYTF	TGCAGCGTTGGACCAGGGAACGGCTACACCTTC
TRBV10-3	TRBJ2-3	NA	NA	CAIRDLDSLSTDTQYF	TGTGCCATCAGAGACCTGGACAGTCTGAGCACAGATACGCAGTATTTT
TRBV11-2	TRBJ2-3	NA	NA	CASRNFTDTQYF	TGTGCCAGCAGAAACTTCACAGATACGCAGTATTTT
TRBV4-1	TRBJ2-7	NA	NA	CASSPQTGPIPVSYEQYF	TGCGCCAGCAGCCCCCAGACGGGACCGATACCAGTCTCCTACGAGCAGTACTTC
TRBV27	TRBJ1-5	NA	NA	CASSFGRAQPQHF	TGTGCCAGCAGTTTTGGCAGGGCCCAGCCCCAGCATTTT
TRBV7-9	TRBJ2-7	NA	NA	CASSSQVYEQYF	TGTGCCAGCAGCTCACAGGTCTACGAGCAGTACTTC
TRBV7-7	TRBJ2-7	NA	NA	CASSPLGDEQYF	TGTGCCAGCAGCCCGTTGGGGGACGAGCAGTACTTC
TRBV5-4	TRBJ2-7	NA	once	CASSLDRASYEQYF	TGTGCCAGCAGCTTGGACAGGGCCTCCTACGAGCAGTACTTC
TRBV9	TRBJ2-1	NA	NA	CASSVDLSSYNEQFF	TGTGCCAGCAGCGTAGACTTGAGCTCCTACAATGAGCAGTTCTTC
TRBV10-3	TRBJ2-5	NA	NA	CAISVFRLGVRETQYF	TGTGCCATCAGTGTCTTCAGGCTTGGGGTTAGGGAGACCCAGTACTTC
TRBV7-9	TRBJ2-1	NA	once	CASSLIQVMGQFF	TGTGCCAGCAGCTTGATACAGGTTATGGGGCAGTTCTTC
TRBV6-5	TRBJ2-2	NA	NA	CASKGENTGELFF	TGTGCCAGCAAGGGGGAGAACACCGGGGAGCTGTTTTTT
TRBV27	TRBJ2-7	NA	NA	CASSRLDWGYEQYF	TGTGCCAGCAGTCGCTTGGATTGGGGCTACGAGCAGTACTTC
TRBV5-6	TRBJ1-5	TRBD1	NA	CASSLGTGSSNQPQHF	TGTGCCAGCAGCTTGGGGACAGGATCTAGCAATCAGCCCCAGCATTTT
TRBV28	TRBJ2-3	TRBD2	once	CASSITSGRRRATQYF	TGTGCCAGCAGTATCACAAGCGGGAGACGGAGGGCTACGCAGTATTTT
TRBV6-6	TRBJ1-1	NA	NA	CASTLAAGINEAFF	TGTGCCAGCACCCTAGCGGCAGGGATTAATGAAGCTTTCTTT
TRBV28	TRBJ2-5	NA	once	CASRPDSQETQYF	TGTGCCAGCAGACCCGACAGCCAAGAGACCCAGTACTTC
TRBV11-2	TRBJ2-7	NA	NA	CASSLGGSEQYF	TGTGCCAGCAGCTTAGGAGGTTCGGAGCAGTACTTC
TRBV6-5	TRBJ2-7	NA	NA	CASSYSSPSYEQYF	TGTGCCAGCAGTTACTCTTCACCCTCCTACGAGCAGTACTTC
TRBV4-1	TRBJ2-7	TRBD2	NA	CASSLLSTAGGIYEQYF	TGCGCCAGCAGCCTTTTGTCTACAGCGGGAGGAATCTACGAGCAGTACTTC
TRBV7-6	TRBJ2-7	NA	NA	CASSLGDIRSYEQYF	TGTGCCAGCAGCTTAGGGGACATACGCTCCTACGAGCAGTACTTC
TRBV4-3	TRBJ1-2	NA	NA	CASSQDSSNSNYGYTF	TGCGCCAGCAGCCAAGATTCGAGTAATTCCAACTATGGCTACACCTTC
TRBV4-2	TRBJ2-1	NA	NA	CASSGRSSYNEQFF	TGTGCCAGCAGCGGAAGGAGCTCCTACAATGAGCAGTTCTTC
TRBV9	TRBJ2-2	TRBD2	NA	CASSAPTSGRAGELFF	TGTGCCAGCAGCGCCCCGACTAGCGGGAGGGCCGGGGAGCTGTTTTTT
TRBV7-6	TRBJ2-3	NA	few	CASSPKSDTQYF	TGTGCCAGCAGCCCTAAGTCCGATACGCAGTATTTT
TRBV11-2	TRBJ2-7	TRBD2	NA	CASSLRGRAYEQYF	TGTGCCAGCAGCTTACGCGGGAGGGCCTACGAGCAGTACTTC
TRBV7-9	TRBJ1-1	NA	few	CASSLVGLNTEAFF	TGTGCCAGCAGCTTAGTTGGGCTGAACACTGAAGCTTTCTTT
TRBV7-6	TRBJ1-1	NA	NA	CASSPGVWGTPEAFF	TGTGCCAGCAGCCCAGGTGTTTGGGGGACGCCTGAAGCTTTCTTT
TRBV7-9	TRBJ1-2	NA	NA	CASSQHPINYGYTF	TGTGCCAGCAGCCAACACCCCATTAACTATGGCTACACCTTC
TRBV27	TRBJ2-1	NA	NA	CASSLNGNGQFF	TGTGCCAGCAGTTTAAATGGGAATGGGCAGTTCTTC
TRBV7-9	TRBJ2-3	NA	NA	CASSFGQGYHDTQYF	TGTGCCAGCAGCTTCGGCCAGGGGTACCACGATACGCAGTATTTT
TRBV28	TRBJ1-5	TRBD1	NA	CASSSLATGGPRGNQPQHF	TGTGCCAGCAGTTCCCTCGCAACAGGGGGCCCCCGAGGGAATCAGCCCCAGCATTTT
TRBV4-1	TRBJ2-1	TRBD2	NA	CASSQDYRRESYNEQFF	TGCGCCAGCAGCCAAGATTATCGGCGGGAGTCTTACAATGAGCAGTTCTTC
TRBV5-4	TRBJ1-1	NA	NA	CASSPGWGPAEAFF	TGTGCCAGCAGCCCCGGTTGGGGGCCGGCTGAAGCTTTCTTT
TRBV30	TRBJ2-7	NA	NA	CAWSVPQRDYEQYF	TGTGCCTGGAGTGTTCCCCAGCGCGACTACGAGCAGTACTTC
TRBV7-2	TRBJ2-7	NA	NA	CASSPAAYEQYF	TGTGCCAGCAGCCCGGCAGCCTACGAGCAGTACTTC
TRBV28	TRBJ1-2	NA	NA	CASRDTGLTGYTF	TGTGCCAGCAGGGACACAGGGTTGACTGGCTACACCTTC
TRBV13	TRBJ2-2	NA	NA	CASSFRLNTGTGELFF	TGTGCCAGCAGCTTCCGTTTGAATACCGGCACCGGGGAGCTGTTTTTT
TRBV28	TRBJ1-5	NA	NA	CASNSGHSNQPQHF	TGTGCCAGCAATTCGGGACATAGCAATCAGCCCCAGCATTTT
TRBV27	TRBJ2-3	NA	NA	CASTPNGRGRWGDTQYF	TGTGCCAGCACCCCCAACGGGCGGGGACGGTGGGGTGATACGCAGTATTTT
TRBV9	TRBJ1-2	NA	NA	CASTRDLYGYTF	TGTGCCAGCACAAGGGACCTCTATGGCTACACCTTC
TRBV13	TRBJ2-7	NA	NA	CASSLGSRAAYEQYF	TGTGCCAGCAGCTTAGGCTCGCGGGCCGCCTACGAGCAGTACTTC
TRBV6-1	TRBJ1-2	NA	NA	CASSELVGRDGYTF	TGTGCCAGCAGTGAACTTGTGGGTAGAGATGGCTACACCTTC
TRBV19	TRBJ1-1	NA	NA	CASSEGETLATEAFF	TGTGCCAGTAGTGAAGGGGAGACCCTGGCGACTGAAGCTTTCTTT
TRBV27	TRBJ2-7	NA	NA	CASTPPGRLGEQYF	TGTGCCAGCACCCCCCCGGGCCGGCTCGGCGAGCAGTACTTC
TRBV19	TRBJ1-2	NA	NA	CASSAGSYYGYTF	TGTGCCAGTAGTGCTGGTTCCTACTATGGCTACACCTTC
TRBV11-2	TRBJ1-1	TRBD1	NA	CASSEAGRGQGRTEAFF	TGTGCCAGCAGCGAGGCGGGCAGGGGGCAAGGAAGGACTGAAGCTTTCTTT
TRBV13	TRBJ1-5	NA	NA	CASSEGGPGQPQHF	TGTGCCAGCAGCGAGGGGGGGCCTGGTCAGCCCCAGCATTTT
TRBV11-2	TRBJ2-7	TRBD2	NA	CASSSGLAGNYEQYF	TGTGCCAGCAGCTCCGGACTAGCGGGGAACTACGAGCAGTACTTC
TRBV5-1	TRBJ1-5	NA	NA	CASSQDPAGNQPQHF	TGCGCCAGCAGCCAGGATCCCGCCGGCAATCAGCCCCAGCATTTT
TRBV19	TRBJ2-1	NA	NA	CASSIAARESYNEQFF	TGTGCCAGTAGTATAGCGGCGAGGGAGTCCTACAATGAGCAGTTCTTC
TRBV10-3	TRBJ2-7	TRBD2	NA	CAISESISGAYEQYF	TGTGCCATCAGTGAGTCGATAAGCGGGGCCTACGAGCAGTACTTC